These 32 T cell receptor beta chains were all obtained from the same sample, sequenced in a study of blood T cell repertoires in COVID-19. Sequencing was performed with immunoSEQ multiplex PCR; in TCRdb, only in-frame clones are kept and a portion is missing. The sample consists of about 150,000 clones, 70% to 90% of them appearing once. Source material: peripheral blood. Receptors were obtained from a man in his 70s with acute or convalescent COVID-19.

This chain joins TRBV3-1 (or the pseudogene TRBV3-2) and TRBJ1-1, with 8 bases that match TRBD1. V lost 6 bases to trimming and J lost 1 base; unmatched junction nucleotides: 4. Germline CDR1 reads LGHDT; CDR2 reads YNNKEL (reference sequence). The CDR3 runs 14 residues. CDR3: CASRNRGENTEAFF. In nucleotides, the CDR3 is TGTGCCAGCAGGAACAGGGGGGAGAACACTGAAGCTTTCTTT.

This clone showed up just a few times. The V and J genes are TRBV28 and TRBJ1-4; 9 bases agree with TRBD1. The CDR3 extends over 15 amino acids. Germline V gene sequence: CDR1 MDHEN, CDR2 SYDVKM. V lost 7 bases to trimming and J lost 4 bases; unmatched junction nucleotides: 7. This CDR3 reads CASNPRGQGNEKLFF. For the CDR3, the DNA is TGTGCCAGCAATCCAAGGGGACAGGGTAATGAAAAACTGTTTTTT.

This rearrangement joins TRBV27 to TRBJ2-1, with D maybe TRBD2 (5 bases). This CDR3 comprises 14 residues. Trimming left V 6 bases short and J 4 bases short, with 13 bases between. Germline CDR1 and CDR2: MNHEY and SMNVEV (reference sequence). The CDR3, as DNA: TGTGCCAGCAGGGAGGAGTTGGGTTACAATGAGCAGTTCTTC. This encodes CASREELGYNEQFF.

This chain uses TRBV24-1 with TRBJ2-1; D is perhaps TRBD2 (6 bases). This CDR3 is built from 13 residues. CDR1 and CDR2 (germline): KGHDR, SFDVKD. Trimming cost V 7 bases and J 5 bases, with 11 bases left between them. CDR3 nucleotides: TGTGCCACCAGCCGGGACTTCGACAATGAGCAGTTCTTC. It translates to CATSRDFDNEQFF.

The count of this clone is one. The chain uses TRBV2 and TRBJ2-1; 7 nucleotides line up with TRBD1. CDR1 and CDR2 from the germline V gene are SNHLY and FYNNEI. The CDR3 spans 13 residues. V gave up 5 bases and J gave up 4 bases; unmatched junction bases: 2. The CDR3 reads CASSRDSYNEQFF. In DNA form, the CDR3 reads TGTGCCAGCAGTAGGGACAGTTACAATGAGCAGTTCTTC.

The chain is built from TRBV6-5 and TRBJ2-7; 7 bases are shared with TRBD1. Germline V gives CDR1 MNHEY, CDR2 SVGAGI. The CDR3 runs to 13 residues. V shed 4 bases, J shed 2 bases, and the junction held 2 bases outside the gene matches. The CDR3: CASSWDRAYEQYF. The DNA for the CDR3 is TGTGCCAGCAGTTGGGACAGAGCCTACGAGCAGTACTTC.

The chain joins TRBV2 to TRBJ2-7, with TRBD2 identical over 9 bases. Trimming at V came to 3 bases and at J to 6 bases, leaving 9 bases not matched to a gene. Germline V gene sequence: CDR1 SNHLY, CDR2 FYNNEI. CDR3 length equals 15 residues. CDR3 amino acids: CASSDGLAGVSEQYF. In DNA, the CDR3 is TGTGCCAGCAGTGATGGGTTAGCGGGAGTCTCCGAGCAGTACTTC.

The chain has TRBV20-1 and TRBJ1-2; TRBD1 matches at 7 bases. The CDR3 spans 11 residues. J lost 6 bases, V lost 6 bases, and 4 bases had no gene match. Germline CDR1 and CDR2: DFQATT and SNEGSKA (reference sequence). CDR3 region: CSAITGDGYTF. CDR3 DNA: TGCAGTGCAATAACAGGGGATGGCTACACCTTC.

V gene TRBV5-1 combines with J gene TRBJ2-7, with a weak D call TRBD1 (6 bases). Trimming took 3 bases from V and 3 from J, leaving 13 bases between them. The CDR3 length is 14 residues. CDR1 and CDR2 (germline): SGHRS, YFSETQ. Here the CDR3 reads CASSSGTSSYEQYF. In DNA form, the CDR3 reads TGCGCCAGCAGCTCCGGGACATCGAGCTACGAGCAGTACTTC. Using reference TRBV5-1 and TRBJ2-7 for the parts outside the CDR3, the full variable domain is KAGVTQTPRYLIKTRGQQVTLSCSPISGHRSVSWYQQTPGQGLQFLFEYFSETQRNKGNFPGRFSGRQFSNSRSEMNVSTLELGDSALYLCASSSGTSSYEQYFGPGTRLTVT.

This chain uses TRBV27 with TRBJ2-1; 10 bases line up with TRBD2. Trimming took 8 bases from V and 8 from J; bases not matched to a gene: 9. CDR1 and CDR2 from the germline V gene are MNHEY and SMNVEV (reference sequence). This CDR3 comprises 14 residues. CDR3 coding DNA: TGTGCCAGCGGTGGGGCTAGCGGGAGCTATGAGCAGTTCTTC. It is translated as CASGGASGSYEQFF.

V usage is TRBV3-1 (or the pseudogene TRBV3-2) and J usage is TRBJ1-1, with D unresolved. Germline CDR1 and CDR2: LGHDT and YNNKEL (reference sequence). Trimming removed 7 bases from V and 2 bases from J, with 11 bases in between. This CDR3 spans 13 amino acids. CDR3 residues: CASTQDPNTEAFF. CDR3 nucleotide sequence: TGTGCCAGCACTCAGGATCCCAACACTGAAGCTTTCTTT.

This clone turned up a few times. The CDR3 DNA sequence: TGTGCCACATCCTACACCGGGGAGCTGTTTTTT. This sequence encodes CATSYTGELFF. The gene calls are TRBV24-1 and TRBJ2-2; D gene ambiguous. Germline V lookup: CDR1 KGHDR, CDR2 SFDVKD. Trimming removed 10 bases from V and 3 bases from J, with 5 bases in between. The CDR3 runs 11 residues.

This chain connects TRBV29-1 to TRBJ1-1, with TRBD1 identical over 7 bases. Germline V gene data show CDR1 as SQVTM and CDR2 as ANQGSEA. V lost 7 bases, J lost 4 bases, and 9 bases stayed unmatched. This CDR3 is built from 13 residues. CDR3 in amino acids: CSARQGRGTEAFF. The DNA for the CDR3 is TGCAGCGCTCGACAGGGAAGGGGCACTGAAGCTTTCTTT.

This chain joins TRBV6-1 and TRBJ2-7; possible D gene TRBD1, 6 bases. The CDR3 runs 14 residues. V was pared by 0 bases and J by 0 bases, with 6 bases between. CDR1 and CDR2 (germline): MNHNS, SASEGT. CDR3: CASSEADSSYEQYF. The CDR3 DNA reads as TGTGCCAGCAGTGAAGCGGACAGCTCCTACGAGCAGTACTTC.

V usage is TRBV5-6 and J usage is TRBJ2-3; 13 bases line up with TRBD2. With 1 base clipped from V and 5 bases from J, the junction kept 4 bases outside the gene matches. The CDR3 runs to 16 residues. Germline V gene sequence: CDR1 SGHDT, CDR2 YYEEEE. The CDR3 nucleotides are TGTGCCAGCAGCTTGAGACTAGCGGGAGGAAAAGATACGCAGTATTTT. Residues: CASSLRLAGGKDTQYF.

The chain recombines TRBV3-1 (or the pseudogene TRBV3-2) with TRBJ2-7, with a possible D match to TRBD1 (5 bases). Germline CDR1 reads LGHDT; CDR2 reads YNNKEL (reference sequence). V lost 3 bases and J 3 bases, leaving 9 bases between the germline ends. The CDR3 runs to 13 residues. The CDR3 DNA is TGTGCCAGCAGCCAGGGAAGGGGCTACGAGCAGTACTTC. Its protein is CASSQGRGYEQYF.

This clone appeared a single time. J is TRBJ2-2 and V is TRBV11-2; a possible D gene is TRBD1 (6 bases). The germline gives CDR1 SGHAT, CDR2 FQNNGV. The V end lost 2 bases, the J end lost 1 base, and 8 bases lay between the germline ends. The CDR3 has 15 amino acids. CDR3 DNA sequence: TGTGCCAGCAGCTTAAGGACAGAGAACACCGGGGAGCTGTTTTTT. Translating it yields CASSLRTENTGELFF.

The chain links TRBV5-1 to TRBJ1-4; D is uncertain. In germline, CDR1 is SGHRS, CDR2 YFSETQ. Trimming stripped 5 bases from V and 0 bases from J, with 14 bases between. The CDR3 contains 16 residues. CDR3 sequence: CASSPDTSATNEKLFF. For the CDR3, the DNA is TGCGCCAGCAGTCCCGACACCTCGGCAACTAATGAAAAACTGTTTTTT.

This chain joins TRBV7-2 and TRBJ2-5; the match to TRBD1 covers 7 bases. This CDR3 spans 16 amino acids. V lost 4 bases, J lost 5 bases, and 13 bases stayed unmatched. CDR1 and CDR2 from the germline V gene are SGHTA and FQGNSA. The CDR3: CASSSTDRVRRETQYF. DNA of the CDR3: TGTGCCAGCAGCTCCACCGACAGGGTGAGGAGGGAGACCCAGTACTTC.

This sequence joins TRBV5-1 and TRBJ1-1; D is unclear. V dropped 0 bases and J dropped 7 bases, with 16 bases sitting between them. Germline V gene lookup returns CDR1 SGHRS and CDR2 YFSETQ. The CDR3 length is 15 residues. The CDR3 loop reads CASSLDGISVSEAFF. In nucleotides, the CDR3 is TGCGCCAGCAGCTTGGACGGGATATCGGTTAGTGAAGCTTTCTTT.

The count of this clone is one. The V gene is TRBV6-5, the J gene TRBJ2-7, with D perhaps TRBD1 (6 bases). CDR1 and CDR2 (germline): MNHEY, SVGAGI. Trimming left V 5 bases short and J 1 base short, with 12 bases between. This CDR3 has 14 residues. The DNA for the CDR3 is TGTGCCAGCAGTCCCGGGACACCATCCTACGAGCAGTACTTC. It is translated as CASSPGTPSYEQYF.

This clone came up once. CDR3 amino acids: CASSPGTGSTDTQYF. In DNA form, the CDR3 reads TGTGCCAGCAGTCCAGGGACAGGAAGCACAGATACGCAGTATTTT. V usage is TRBV28 and J usage is TRBJ2-3; the match to TRBD1 covers 8 bases. From germline, CDR1 is MDHEN and CDR2 SYDVKM. V lost 5 bases and J lost 0; bases outside the gene matches: 4. The CDR3 extends over 15 amino acids.

The rearrangement joins TRBV28 to TRBJ2-3; 12 nucleotides agree with TRBD2. The CDR3 sequence is 16 residues long. Germline lookup yields CDR1 MDHEN and CDR2 SYDVKM. V lost 5 bases to trimming and J lost 6 bases; unmatched junction nucleotides: 9. In nucleotides, the CDR3 is TGTGCCAGCAGTGGCCTTCTAGCGGGAGGGGAGGATACGCAGTATTTT. This codes for CASSGLLAGGEDTQYF. Full variable domain (remainder filled in from reference TRBV28 and TRBJ2-3): DVKVTQSSRYLVKRTGEKVFLECVQDMDHENMFWYRQDPGLGLRLIYFSYDVKMKEKGDIPEGYSVSREKKERFSLILESASTNQTSMYLCASSGLLAGGEDTQYFGPGTRLTVL.

V is TRBV11-2 and J is TRBJ2-1; D gene ambiguous. The CDR3 totals 15 residues. Per the germline V gene, CDR1 is SGHAT and CDR2 is FQNNGV. The V end was cut by 1 base, the J end by 0 bases, with 7 bases between. DNA for the CDR3: TGTGCCAGCAGCTTAGTTCCAGACTCCTACAATGAGCAGTTCTTC. It encodes CASSLVPDSYNEQFF.

The gene calls are TRBV4-2 and TRBJ2-2, with D tentatively TRBD2 (5 bases). Germline V gene lookup returns CDR1 LGHNA and CDR2 YNFKEQ. This CDR3 is built from 16 residues. V lost 2 bases and J 4 bases, leaving 14 bases between the germline ends. The CDR3 DNA reads as TGTGCCAGCAGCCAACAAGTATCGGGGATCACCGGGGAGCTGTTTTTT. Translating it yields CASSQQVSGITGELFF.

The V and J genes are TRBV2 and TRBJ2-3; 8 nucleotides agree with TRBD1. Germline assignment: CDR1 SNHLY and CDR2 FYNNEI. V dropped 8 bases and J dropped 6; count of bases not matched to a gene: 7. The CDR3 contains 13 residues. The CDR3 protein is CASVRGQVDTQYF. The CDR3 DNA follows: TGTGCCAGCGTCAGGGGGCAGGTGGATACGCAGTATTTT.

The chain joins TRBV18 to TRBJ2-7; no clear D. The ends were cut back, 2 bases at V and 0 bases at J, with 5 bases in the middle. CDR3 length: 13 residues. Per germline, CDR1 KGHSH and CDR2 LQKENI. The CDR3 bases are TGTGCCAGCTCACCAGGCTCCTCCTACGAGCAGTACTTC. Residues: CASSPGSSYEQYF.

V gene TRBV4-3 combines with J gene TRBJ2-7; D not certain. Trimming cost V 0 bases and J 6 bases, with 9 bases left between them. The CDR3 is 13 residues long. CDR1 is LGHNA and CDR2 is YSLEER in the germline V gene. The CDR3 sequence: CASSQDGWSEQYF. The CDR3 DNA reads TGCGCCAGCAGCCAAGACGGTTGGAGCGAGCAGTACTTC.

The rearrangement links TRBV13 to TRBJ1-4, with 9 nucleotides matching TRBD1. Trimming took 5 bases from V and 7 from J; bases not matched to a gene: 8. There are 15 residues in the CDR3. From germline, CDR1 is PRHDT and CDR2 FYEKMQ (reference sequence). CDR3 nucleotides: TGTGCCAGCAGCGCAGCCGGGACAGGGTTTGAAAAACTGTTTTTT. This translates into CASSAAGTGFEKLFF.

V gene TRBV4-3 combines with J gene TRBJ2-7; 7 bases map to TRBD2. The germline V gene has CDR1 LGHNA and CDR2 YSLEER. Unmatched junction bases numbered 5, after V lost 1 base and J lost 2 bases. There are 15 residues in the CDR3. The CDR3, as DNA: TGCGCCAGCAGCCAAGTGGCGGGAGCAGCCTACGAGCAGTACTTC. Translated: CASSQVAGAAYEQYF.

The CDR3, as DNA: TGCAGTGCTAGTGAAACCGGGACTATCTACGAGCAGTACTTC. Its translation is CSASETGTIYEQYF. The chain recombines TRBV20-1 with TRBJ2-7, with 7 bases aligning to TRBD2. Germline lookup yields CDR1 DFQATT and CDR2 SNEGSKA (reference sequence). CDR3 length: 14 residues. Losses at the gene ends were 3 bases for V and 3 bases for J; bases not matched to a gene: 8.

This clone occurred once. The rearrangement joins TRBV18 to TRBJ2-3, with D possibly matching TRBD1 (5 bases). The CDR3 consists of 14 residues. The ends were cut back, 0 bases at V and 4 bases at J, with 8 bases in the middle. CDR1 and CDR2 (germline): KGHSH, LQKENI. CDR3: CASSPPGVADTQYF. In DNA, the CDR3 is TGTGCCAGCTCACCACCAGGGGTTGCAGATACGCAGTATTTT.